Below, 20 T cell receptor beta chains from the same sample are listed, as sequenced in a study of graft-versus-host responses after intestinal transplantation. Data came from immunoSEQ multiplex PCR; TCRdb stores just in-frame clones and leaves some out. The sample lists 85,000 to 100,000 clones; roughly 86% were seen once. The sample was PBMCs, taken 255 days after intestinal transplant. Source of these receptors: a human patient who received an intestinal transplant, so some T cells may come from the graft donor.

The chain joins TRBV11-2 to TRBJ2-6; D remains ambiguous. This CDR3 contains 19 residues. Looked up from germline, CDR1 is SGHAT and CDR2 is FQNNGV. The germline V and J ends were trimmed by 2 bases and 3 bases, with 20 bases remaining between them. The CDR3 bases are TGTGCCAGCAGCTTAAGAAGTGGCGATGCTGTTTTTGGGGCCAACGTCCTGACTTTC. It codes for CASSLRSGDAVFGANVLTF.

This clone was recorded only once. This CDR3 reads CASSFQPGHSDYEQYV. DNA of the CDR3: TGTGCCAGCAGCTTTCAGCCGGGTCACAGTGACTACGAGCAGTACGTC. The rearrangement links TRBV7-9 to TRBJ2-7; unclear D gene. Germline CDR1 and CDR2: SEHNR and FQNEAQ (reference sequence). The CDR3 consists of 16 residues. Trimming cost V 3 bases and J 3 bases, with 18 bases left between them.

This chain links TRBV5-8 with TRBJ2-1, with D hard to call. The V end lost 7 bases, the J end lost 6 bases, and 20 bases lay between the germline ends. Germline V gene sequence: CDR1 SGHTS, CDR2 YDEGEE. The CDR3 has 15 residues. This CDR3 is CASRRLRELVNEQFF. CDR3 coding DNA: TGTGCCAGCCGCAGACTTAGAGAGTTGGTCAATGAGCAGTTCTTC.

V and J are TRBV7-6 and TRBJ1-5; D gene ambiguous. Germline CDR1 reads SGHVS; CDR2 reads FNYEAQ. Trimming removed 5 bases at V and 3 bases at J, with 5 bases between. This CDR3 has 12 residues. The CDR3 protein is CASSTPNQPQHF. CDR3 sequence (DNA): TGTGCCAGCAGCACCCCCAATCAGCCCCAGCATTTT.

The genes are TRBV7-2 and TRBJ2-7; D is ambiguous. V was clipped by 2 bases and J by 3 bases, with 8 bases between them. Germline-derived CDR1 and CDR2 are SGHTA and FQGNSA. The CDR3 covers 13 residues. The CDR3 nucleotides read TGTGCCAGCAGCTTACGGCATATCTACGAGCAGTACTTC. Protein product: CASSLRHIYEQYF.

This clone was counted once. The V gene is TRBV5-1, the J gene TRBJ2-5; D is possibly TRBD2 (6 bases). The CDR3 loop spans 11 amino acids. The V end was cut by 5 bases, the J end by 5 bases, with 7 bases between. CDR1 SGHRS and CDR2 YFSETQ come from the germline V gene. Here the CDR3 DNA reads TGCGCCAGCAGGGAGGGGGAGACCCAGTACTTC. It is translated as CASREGETQYF. The full variable domain, its missing parts supplied by reference TRBV5-1 and TRBJ2-5, is KAGVTQTPRYLIKTRGQQVTLSCSPISGHRSVSWYQQTPGQGLQFLFEYFSETQRNKGNFPGRFSGRQFSNSRSEMNVSTLELGDSALYLCASREGETQYFGPGTRLLVL.

In nucleotides, the CDR3 is TGTGCCAGCAGCTTTAGGGGGTTCGAAGATACGCAGTATTTT. This codes for CASSFRGFEDTQYF. The chain has TRBV11-1 and TRBJ2-3; possible D gene TRBD1, 6 bases. This CDR3 comprises 14 residues. Germline CDR1 SGHAT, CDR2 FQDESV (reference sequence). Trimming removed 3 bases from V and 5 bases from J, with 12 bases in between. Based on the CDR3 plus reference TRBV11-1 and TRBJ2-3, the full variable domain is EAEVAQSPRYKITEKSQAVAFWCDPISGHATLYWYRQILGQGPELLVQFQDESVVDDSQLPKDRFSAERLKGVDSTLKIQPAELGDSAMYLCASSFRGFEDTQYFGPGTRLTVL.

The chain's CDR3 is CASSLRGGGSYNEQFF. The CDR3 DNA reads TGCGCCAGCAGCTTGCGGGGCGGGGGGTCTTACAATGAGCAGTTCTTC. This chain connects TRBV5-1 to TRBJ2-1; the match to TRBD2 covers 8 bases. V was pared by 1 base and J by 4 bases, with 7 bases of the junction left unmatched. The CDR3 covers 16 residues. The germline V gene encodes CDR1 SGHRS and CDR2 YFSETQ.

The genes are TRBV9 and TRBJ1-2; tentative D call: TRBD1 (5 bases). Germline V lookup: CDR1 SGDLS, CDR2 YYNGEE. CDR3 length: 12 amino acids. V was shortened by 0 bases and J by 7 bases, with 7 bases between the two germline ends. This CDR3 reads CASSVGGFGYTF. The CDR3 DNA sequence: TGTGCCAGCAGCGTAGGGGGCTTTGGCTACACCTTC.

This clone was seen a single time. This sequence joins TRBV30 and TRBJ2-1; D is perhaps TRBD1 or TRBD2 (5 bases each). Per the germline V gene, CDR1 is GTSNPN and CDR2 is SVGIG (reference sequence). This CDR3 is built from 12 residues. Trimming stripped 3 bases from V and 14 bases from J, with 17 bases between. The CDR3, as DNA: TGTGCCTGGAGGGGTTGTTGGGGGAGCGAGTTCTTC. It translates to CAWRGCWGSEFF.

The J gene is TRBJ1-4, the V gene TRBV7-8; possibly TRBD1 for D (5 bases). Germline assignment: CDR1 SGHVS and CDR2 FQNEAQ. The V and J ends lost 1 base and 5 bases respectively, with 14 bases between them. The CDR3 contains 16 residues. The CDR3 coding sequence is TGTGCCAGCAGCTTAGGGGGGGGATGGAGGAATGAAAAACTGTTTTTT. This sequence encodes CASSLGGGWRNEKLFF. Combining the CDR3 with reference TRBV7-8 and TRBJ1-4 gives the whole variable domain GAGVSQSPRYKVAKRGQDVALRCDPISGHVSLFWYQQALGQGPEFLTYFQNEAQLDKSGLPSDRFFAERPEGSVSTLKIQRTQQEDSAVYLCASSLGGGWRNEKLFFGSGTQLSVL.

V and J are TRBV7-3 and TRBJ2-1; D is possibly TRBD1 (5 bases). The length of the CDR3 is 15 residues. CDR1 is SGHTA and CDR2 is FQGTGA in the germline V gene. Trimming took 4 bases from V and 8 from J, leaving 18 bases between them. CDR3 region: CASSSKTGQGYEQFF. The CDR3 DNA sequence: TGTGCCAGCAGCTCTAAAACGGGTCAGGGTTATGAGCAGTTCTTC.

The gene calls are TRBV5-1 and TRBJ2-3, with D tentatively TRBD2 (5 bases). This CDR3 has 13 amino acids. Trimming stripped 7 bases from V and 2 bases from J, with 11 bases between. From germline, CDR1 is SGHRS and CDR2 YFSETQ. CDR3: CASRGIITDTQYF. CDR3 coding DNA: TGCGCCAGCCGAGGGATAATCACAGATACGCAGTATTTT.

The chain carries TRBV5-1 and TRBJ2-1, with 16 positions matching TRBD2. V lost 4 bases and J lost 3; bases outside the gene matches: 10. Germline V lookup: CDR1 SGHRS, CDR2 YFSETQ. This CDR3 comprises 19 residues. CDR3 bases: TGCGCCAGCAGCCCGACCGGGACTAGCGGGGGGGAATACTACAATGAGCAGTTCTTC. Its protein is CASSPTGTSGGEYYNEQFF. The full variable domain, in which reference TRBV5-1 and TRBJ2-1 provide the parts outside the CDR3, is KAGVTQTPRYLIKTRGQQVTLSCSPISGHRSVSWYQQTPGQGLQFLFEYFSETQRNKGNFPGRFSGRQFSNSRSEMNVSTLELGDSALYLCASSPTGTSGGEYYNEQFFGPGTRLTVL.

J is TRBJ1-1 and V is TRBV7-9, with D perhaps TRBD1 (6 bases). CDR1 is SEHNR and CDR2 is FQNEAQ in the germline V gene (reference sequence). The CDR3 spans 12 residues. The V end was cut by 3 bases, the J end by 7 bases, with 9 bases between. This chain's CDR3 is CASSLTGGEAFF. The DNA of the CDR3 is TGTGCCAGCAGCTTGACAGGCGGTGAAGCTTTCTTT.

V is TRBV5-8 and J is TRBJ2-4; 8 nucleotides agree with TRBD1. The germline gives CDR1 SGHTS, CDR2 YDEGEE. The CDR3 length is 15 residues. V trimming: 0 bases; J trimming: 4 bases; junction bases outside the gene matches: 3. CDR3 protein: CASSLDGQGKNIQYF. The CDR3 DNA reads TGTGCCAGCAGCTTGGATGGACAGGGTAAAAACATTCAGTACTTC.

V usage is TRBV4-1 and J usage is TRBJ1-3; perhaps TRBD1 as D (6 bases). This CDR3 contains 19 residues. V was clipped by 0 bases and J by 0 bases, with 18 bases between them. Germline values: CDR1 MGHRA, CDR2 YSYEKL. For the CDR3, the DNA is TGCGCCAGCAGCCAAGATGAGGGGGTTCACCATATCTCTGGAAACACCATATATTTT. The encoded protein is CASSQDEGVHHISGNTIYF.

The rearrangement joins TRBV5-1 to TRBJ2-6; D not resolved. Per the germline V gene, CDR1 is SGHRS and CDR2 is YFSETQ. V was clipped by 3 bases and J by 2 bases, with 9 bases between them. The CDR3 totals 15 residues. The CDR3 sequence is CASSSPGPGANVLTF. CDR3 coding DNA: TGCGCCAGCAGCTCCCCGGGTCCTGGGGCCAACGTCCTGACTTTC.

This chain uses TRBV9 with TRBJ2-5, with 9 positions matching TRBD2. Unmatched junction bases numbered 4, after V lost 2 bases and J lost 2 bases. Germline V CDR1 and CDR2: SGDLS, YYNGEE. This CDR3 has 15 residues. The CDR3 DNA is TGTGCCAGCAGCGTGGCGGGGGGGCCTCAAGAGACCCAGTACTTC. This codes for CASSVAGGPQETQYF.

This clone was recorded a few times. The CDR3 region is CASSPEPGQGLGYTF. The CDR3 DNA follows: TGTGCCAGCAGCCCAGAACCGGGACAGGGGTTAGGCTACACCTTC. The rearrangement joins TRBV4-2 to TRBJ1-2; 10 nucleotides agree with TRBD1. Germline CDR1 reads LGHNA; CDR2 reads YNFKEQ. The CDR3 contains 15 residues. V lost 4 bases, J lost 8 bases, and 10 bases stayed unmatched.